These T cell receptor beta chains were read from a single sample in a study of blood T cell repertoires in COVID-19. Using immunoSEQ multiplex PCR, the repertoire was profiled, and TCRdb retains in-frame clones only, with some absent. The sample lists 120,000 to 150,000 clones, about 80% occurring once. The sequenced sample was peripheral blood. These receptors were obtained from an elderly woman in a cohort sampled during active or convalescent COVID-19. CDR3s include the opening cysteine and the closing phenylalanine or tryptophan. The order of the fields is CDR3 length, V gene, D gene, clone size, J gene, CDR3 protein, CDR3 DNA. The D gene is left open where the match is weak. Size is stated for part of the rows, as once, few or many counts, or as a class when the clone is expanded.

cdr3_length: 13
v_call: TRBV18
d_call: TRBD2
clone_size: -
j_call: TRBJ2-5
cdr3_aa: CASSPTSGGAKYF
cdr3_nt: TGTGCCAGCTCACCCACGAGCGGGGGGGCCAAGTACTTC

cdr3_length: 14
v_call: TRBV6-5
d_call: TRBD1
clone_size: -
j_call: TRBJ1-1
cdr3_aa: CASSRQGETTEAFF
cdr3_nt: TGTGCCAGCAGCCGACAGGGGGAGACTACTGAAGCTTTCTTT

cdr3_length: 13
v_call: TRBV19
d_call: TRBD1
clone_size: -
j_call: TRBJ1-4
cdr3_aa: CASGDRGNEKLFF
cdr3_nt: TGTGCCAGTGGGGACAGGGGGAATGAAAAACTGTTTTTT

cdr3_length: 16
v_call: TRBV7-2
d_call: TRBD2
clone_size: -
j_call: TRBJ2-5
cdr3_aa: CASSLEVAGGKETQYF
cdr3_nt: TGTGCCAGCAGCTTAGAGGTAGCGGGGGGGAAAGAGACCCAGTACTTC

cdr3_length: 16
v_call: TRBV6-6
d_call: TRBD2
clone_size: -
j_call: TRBJ2-5
cdr3_aa: CASSYFKRGGSETQYF
cdr3_nt: TGTGCCAGCAGTTACTTCAAGCGGGGGGGTTCAGAGACCCAGTACTTC

cdr3_length: 13
v_call: TRBV6-1
d_call: -
clone_size: -
j_call: TRBJ2-7
cdr3_aa: CASSEARDYEQYF
cdr3_nt: TGTGCCAGCAGTGAAGCTCGGGACTACGAGCAGTACTTC

cdr3_length: 13
v_call: TRBV25-1
d_call: -
clone_size: -
j_call: TRBJ2-5
cdr3_aa: CASSGEGEETQYF
cdr3_nt: TGTGCCAGCAGTGGCGAGGGCGAAGAGACCCAGTACTTC

cdr3_length: 13
v_call: TRBV29-1
d_call: -
clone_size: -
j_call: TRBJ1-5
cdr3_aa: CSVTENSNQPQHF
cdr3_nt: TGCAGCGTTACAGAGAATAGCAATCAGCCCCAGCATTTT

cdr3_length: 16
v_call: TRBV3-1/TRBV3-2
d_call: TRBD1
clone_size: -
j_call: TRBJ2-5
cdr3_aa: CASSRYRGLGEETQYF
cdr3_nt: TGTGCCAGCAGCCGGTACAGGGGCCTGGGGGAAGAGACCCAGTACTTC

cdr3_length: 15
v_call: TRBV19
d_call: -
clone_size: -
j_call: TRBJ2-1
cdr3_aa: CASTRSVAAANEQFF
cdr3_nt: TGTGCCAGTACCCGATCCGTGGCGGCGGCCAATGAGCAGTTCTTC

cdr3_length: 19
v_call: TRBV4-1
d_call: TRBD1
clone_size: -
j_call: TRBJ1-3
cdr3_aa: CASSQDPARGRSSGNTIYF
cdr3_nt: TGCGCCAGCAGCCAAGATCCGGCTAGGGGGCGAAGCTCTGGAAACACCATATATTTT

cdr3_length: 13
v_call: TRBV9
d_call: -
clone_size: few
j_call: TRBJ1-2
cdr3_aa: CASSSTGIGGYTF
cdr3_nt: TGTGCCAGCAGCAGTACAGGGATAGGTGGCTACACCTTC